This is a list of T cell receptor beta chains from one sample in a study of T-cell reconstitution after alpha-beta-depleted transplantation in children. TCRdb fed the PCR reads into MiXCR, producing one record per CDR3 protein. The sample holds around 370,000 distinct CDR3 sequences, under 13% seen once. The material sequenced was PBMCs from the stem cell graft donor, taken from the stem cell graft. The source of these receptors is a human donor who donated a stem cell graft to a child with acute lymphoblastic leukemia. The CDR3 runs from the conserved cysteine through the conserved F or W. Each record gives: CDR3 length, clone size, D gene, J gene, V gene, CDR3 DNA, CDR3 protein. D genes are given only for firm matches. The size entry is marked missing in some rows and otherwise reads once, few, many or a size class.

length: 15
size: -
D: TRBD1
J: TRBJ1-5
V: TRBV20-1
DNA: TGCAGTGCTAGTCTGGGGGACAGGGGTTATCAGCCCCAGCATTTT
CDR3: CSASLGDRGYQPQHF

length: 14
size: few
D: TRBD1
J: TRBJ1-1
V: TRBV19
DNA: TGTGCCAGTAGTGTAATGCAGGGGGACACTGAAGCTTTCTTT
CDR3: CASSVMQGDTEAFF

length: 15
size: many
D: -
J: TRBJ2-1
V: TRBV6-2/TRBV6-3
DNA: TGTGCCAGCAGTCGGCAGGAGGCAGGATGGAATGAGCAGTTCTTC
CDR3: CASSRQEAGWNEQFF

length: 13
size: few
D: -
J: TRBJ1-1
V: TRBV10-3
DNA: TGTGCCATCCAGGGCGGGGGAGACACTGAAGCTTTCTTT
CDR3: CAIQGGGDTEAFF

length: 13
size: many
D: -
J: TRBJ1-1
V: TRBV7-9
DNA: TGTGCCAGCACCCCGGGGCCGAACACTGAAGCTTTCTTT
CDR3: CASTPGPNTEAFF

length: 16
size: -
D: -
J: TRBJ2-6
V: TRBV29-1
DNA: TGCAGCGTTGGAAATGAGGGGAGACCTGGGGCCAACGTCCTGACTTTC
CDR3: CSVGNEGRPGANVLTF

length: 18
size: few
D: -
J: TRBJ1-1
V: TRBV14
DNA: TGTGCCAGCAGCCAAGACGGCCGATCAACTGGTAGGGACACTGAAGCTTTCTTT
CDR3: CASSQDGRSTGRDTEAFF

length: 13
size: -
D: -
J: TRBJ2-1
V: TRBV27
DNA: TGTGCCAGCAGTTTCGGGGGGCTCAATGAGCAGTTCTTC
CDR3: CASSFGGLNEQFF

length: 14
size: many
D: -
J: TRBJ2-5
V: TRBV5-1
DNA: TGCGCCAGCAGTCTCTCCGGGACAAAAGAGACCCAGTACTTC
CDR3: CASSLSGTKETQYF

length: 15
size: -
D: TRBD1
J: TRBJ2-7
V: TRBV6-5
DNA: TGTGCCAGCAGTTCCCCGGGACAGGGGTTCTACGAGCAGTACTTC
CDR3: CASSSPGQGFYEQYF

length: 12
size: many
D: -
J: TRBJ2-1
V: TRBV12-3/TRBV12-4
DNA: TGTGCCAGCGGGGGAACCTACAATGAGCAGTTCTTC
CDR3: CASGGTYNEQFF

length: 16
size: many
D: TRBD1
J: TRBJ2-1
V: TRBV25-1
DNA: TGTGCCAGCAGTGAATCCCGGACAGGGGCCTACAATGAGCAGTTCTTC
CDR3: CASSESRTGAYNEQFF

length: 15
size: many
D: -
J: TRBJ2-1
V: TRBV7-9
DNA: TGTGCCAGCAGCCAACCGTGGGACTCGACCAATGAGCAGTTCTTC
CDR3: CASSQPWDSTNEQFF

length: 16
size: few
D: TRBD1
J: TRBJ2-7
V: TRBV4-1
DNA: TGCGCCAGCAGCCGACGGACAGGGGCCGAAGGGGACGAGCAGTACTTC
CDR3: CASSRRTGAEGDEQYF

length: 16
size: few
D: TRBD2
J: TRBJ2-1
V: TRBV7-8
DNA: TGTGCCAGCAGCTTAAGCCTAGCGGGAGAGAACAATGAGCAGTTCTTC
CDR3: CASSLSLAGENNEQFF

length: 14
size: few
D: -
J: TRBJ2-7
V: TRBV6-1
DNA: TGTGCCAGCAAATGGTCGGGACACCCCTACGAGCAGTACTTC
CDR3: CASKWSGHPYEQYF

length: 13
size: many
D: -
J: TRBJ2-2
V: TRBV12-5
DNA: TGTGCTAGTGGTTTGGTAATCACCGGGGAGCTGTTTTTT
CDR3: CASGLVITGELFF

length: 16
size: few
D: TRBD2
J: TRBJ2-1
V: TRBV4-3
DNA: TGCGCCAGCAGCCAAGAAGGCGGGAGCGGGTACAATGAGCAGTTCTTC
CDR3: CASSQEGGSGYNEQFF

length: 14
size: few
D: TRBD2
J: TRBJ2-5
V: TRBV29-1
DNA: TGCAGCGTCACGACTAGCGGGAGCCAAGAGACCCAGTACTTC
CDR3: CSVTTSGSQETQYF

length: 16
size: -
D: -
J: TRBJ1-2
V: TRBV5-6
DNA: TGTGCCAGCAGCAACAACATCCCACGGGGGGCTTATGGCTACACCTTC
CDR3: CASSNNIPRGAYGYTF

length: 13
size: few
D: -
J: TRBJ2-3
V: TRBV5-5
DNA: TGTGCCAGCACCTTGCTTTCCACAGATACGCAGTATTTT
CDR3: CASTLLSTDTQYF

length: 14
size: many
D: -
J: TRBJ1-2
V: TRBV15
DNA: TGTGCCACCAGCAGAGGAGCAGGCCCCTATGGCTACACCTTC
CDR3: CATSRGAGPYGYTF

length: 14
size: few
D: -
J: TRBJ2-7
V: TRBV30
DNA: TGTGCCTGGAGTGCTCTTGTATGGGACTCAGAGCAGTACTTC
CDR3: CAWSALVWDSEQYF

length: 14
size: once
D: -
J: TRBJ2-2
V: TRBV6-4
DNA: TGTGCCAGCAGTGTCCAGCTGAACACCGGGGAGCTGTTTTTT
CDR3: CASSVQLNTGELFF

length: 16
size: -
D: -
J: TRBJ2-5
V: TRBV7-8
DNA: TGTGCCAGCAGCTTAGGCAGGACCCCGCGGCAAGAGACCCAGTACTTC
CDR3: CASSLGRTPRQETQYF

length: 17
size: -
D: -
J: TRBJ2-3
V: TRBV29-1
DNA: TGCAGCGTTGAAGATCTAGGGGCAGAACCATTCACAGATACGCAGTATTTT
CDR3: CSVEDLGAEPFTDTQYF

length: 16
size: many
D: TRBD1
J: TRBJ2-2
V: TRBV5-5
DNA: TGTGCCAGCAGCTTGGCGGGACAGACGAACACCGGGGAGCTGTTTTTT
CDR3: CASSLAGQTNTGELFF

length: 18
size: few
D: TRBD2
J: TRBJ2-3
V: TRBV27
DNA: TGTGCCAGCAGTTTAAAGTGGACTAGCGGGAGGAGAGGAGATACGCAGTATTTT
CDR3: CASSLKWTSGRRGDTQYF

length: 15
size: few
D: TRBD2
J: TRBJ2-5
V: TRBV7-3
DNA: TGTGCCAGCAGCCCCGCGGCGGGAGGGAGGAAGACCCAGTACTTC
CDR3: CASSPAAGGRKTQYF

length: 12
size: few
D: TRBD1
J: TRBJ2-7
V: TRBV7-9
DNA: TGTGCCAGCAGTGCCGCAGGGGGCGAGCAGTACTTC
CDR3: CASSAAGGEQYF

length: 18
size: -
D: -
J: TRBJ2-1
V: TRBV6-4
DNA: TGTGCCAGCAGTGACTCTTTTCAGGGGACTCGAGGAAACAATGAGCAGTTCTTC
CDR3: CASSDSFQGTRGNNEQFF

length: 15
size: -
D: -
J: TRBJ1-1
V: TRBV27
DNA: TGTGCCAGCAGAAACCCCGGGGGATGGAACACTGAAGCTTTCTTT
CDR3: CASRNPGGWNTEAFF

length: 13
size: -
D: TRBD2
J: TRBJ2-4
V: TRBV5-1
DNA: TGCGCCAGCAGGCGAGATGGGGAGGGCATTCAGTACTTC
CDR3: CASRRDGEGIQYF

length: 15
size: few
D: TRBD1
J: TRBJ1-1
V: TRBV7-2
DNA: TGTGCCAGCAGCCCGCTCAGGGGGGCCTTCACTGAAGCTTTCTTT
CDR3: CASSPLRGAFTEAFF

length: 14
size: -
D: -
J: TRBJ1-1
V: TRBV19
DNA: TGTGCCAGTAGTATAGTTGGGGGTTACACTGAAGCTTTCTTT
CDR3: CASSIVGGYTEAFF

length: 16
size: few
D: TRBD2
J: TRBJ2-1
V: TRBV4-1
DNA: TGCGCCAGCAGCCAGGCCACTAGCGGGAGAGGGAATGAGCAGTTCTTC
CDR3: CASSQATSGRGNEQFF

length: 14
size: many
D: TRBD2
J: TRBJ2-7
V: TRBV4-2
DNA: TGTGCCAGCAGCACTAGCGGTGGCTCCTACGAGCAGTACTTC
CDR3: CASSTSGGSYEQYF

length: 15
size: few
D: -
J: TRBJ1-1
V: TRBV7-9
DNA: TGTGCCAGCAGCTTAGATCAGAGCATGAACACTGAAGCTTTCTTT
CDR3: CASSLDQSMNTEAFF

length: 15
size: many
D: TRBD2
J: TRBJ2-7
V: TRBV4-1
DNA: TGCGCCAGCAGCCAAGATAGCGGGGACACCTACGAGCAGTACTTC
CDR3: CASSQDSGDTYEQYF

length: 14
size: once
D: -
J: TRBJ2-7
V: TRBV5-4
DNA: TGTGCCAGCAGCTTGGGCGGGGCCACCTACGAGCATTACTTC
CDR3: CASSLGGATYEHYF

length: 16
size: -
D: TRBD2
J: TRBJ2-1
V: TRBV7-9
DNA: TGTGCCAGCAGCTCCTTCAGCGGGAGGGCCGGGAAGGAGCAGTTCTTC
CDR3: CASSSFSGRAGKEQFF

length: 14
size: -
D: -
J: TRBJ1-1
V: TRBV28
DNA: TGTGCCAGCAGTTTATCGTGGAGAAACACTGAAGCTTTCTTT
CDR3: CASSLSWRNTEAFF

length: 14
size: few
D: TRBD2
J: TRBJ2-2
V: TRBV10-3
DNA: TGTGCCACCGGACTAGCGGGAGTCACCGGGGAGCTGTTTTTT
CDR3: CATGLAGVTGELFF

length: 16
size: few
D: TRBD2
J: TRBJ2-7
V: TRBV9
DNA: TGTGCCAGCAGCGTAGGGAGCGGGAGGAGCTCCTACGAGCAGTACTTC
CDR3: CASSVGSGRSSYEQYF

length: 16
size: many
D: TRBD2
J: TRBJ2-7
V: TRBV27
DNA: TGTGCCAGCAAGGGCTGGAGCGGGAGGAGCTCCTACGAGCAGTACTTC
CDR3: CASKGWSGRSSYEQYF

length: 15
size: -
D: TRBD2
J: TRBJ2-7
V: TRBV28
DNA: TGTGCCAGCAGCTTCACTAGCGGGGGTTACTACGAGCAGTACTTC
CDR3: CASSFTSGGYYEQYF

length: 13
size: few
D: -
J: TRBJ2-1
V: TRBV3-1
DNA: TGTGCCAGCAGCCCAGGGTCGGGGAGTGAGCAGTTCTTC
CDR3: CASSPGSGSEQFF

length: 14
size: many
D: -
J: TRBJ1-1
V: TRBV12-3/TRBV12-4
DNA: TGTGCCAGCAGTCCCCGGACAGAAAACACTGAAGCTTTCTTT
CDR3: CASSPRTENTEAFF

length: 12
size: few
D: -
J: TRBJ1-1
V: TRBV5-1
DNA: TGCGCCAGCAGCTGGGACCGAGCAGACGCTTTCTTT
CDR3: CASSWDRADAFF

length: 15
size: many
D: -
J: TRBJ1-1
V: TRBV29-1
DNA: TGCAGCGTTGAAGATCCGAGAGGTATGAACACTGAAGCTTTCTTT
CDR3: CSVEDPRGMNTEAFF

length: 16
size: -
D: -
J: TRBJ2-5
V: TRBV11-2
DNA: TGTGCCAGCAGCCCAACTCTGTTCGGGAATCCAGAGACCCAGTACTTC
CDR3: CASSPTLFGNPETQYF